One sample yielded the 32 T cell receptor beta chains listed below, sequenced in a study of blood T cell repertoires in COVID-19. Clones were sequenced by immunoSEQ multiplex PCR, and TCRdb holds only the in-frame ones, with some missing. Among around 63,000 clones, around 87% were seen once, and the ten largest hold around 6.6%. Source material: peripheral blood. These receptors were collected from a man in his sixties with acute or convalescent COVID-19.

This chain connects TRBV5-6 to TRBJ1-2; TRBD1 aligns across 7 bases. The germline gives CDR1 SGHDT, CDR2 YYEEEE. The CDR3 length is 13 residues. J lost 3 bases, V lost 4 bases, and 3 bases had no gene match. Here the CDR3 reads CASSVGQHYGYTF. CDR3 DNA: TGTGCCAGCAGCGTGGGACAGCACTATGGCTACACCTTC.

CDR3 sequence reads: CASSYRMRQPQHF. CDR3 bases: TGTGCCAGCAGTTACAGGATGAGGCAGCCCCAGCATTTT. The V gene is TRBV6-2 or TRBV6-3, the J gene TRBJ1-5; D is unresolved. V dropped 2 bases and J dropped 7 bases, with 9 bases sitting between them. Germline values: CDR1 MNHEY, CDR2 SVGEGT. The CDR3 consists of 13 residues.

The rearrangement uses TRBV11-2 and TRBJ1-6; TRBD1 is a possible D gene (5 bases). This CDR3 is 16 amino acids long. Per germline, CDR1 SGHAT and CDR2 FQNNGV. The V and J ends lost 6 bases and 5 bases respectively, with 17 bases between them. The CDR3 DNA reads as TGTGCCAGCAGTCTATCTCAGGGATTCAATAATTCACCCCTCCACTTT. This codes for CASSLSQGFNNSPLHF.

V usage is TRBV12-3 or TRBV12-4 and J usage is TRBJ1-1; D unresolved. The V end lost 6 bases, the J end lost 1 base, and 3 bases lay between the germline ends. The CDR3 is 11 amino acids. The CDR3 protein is CASRQNTEAFF. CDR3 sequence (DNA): TGTGCCAGCAGACAGAACACTGAAGCTTTCTTT.

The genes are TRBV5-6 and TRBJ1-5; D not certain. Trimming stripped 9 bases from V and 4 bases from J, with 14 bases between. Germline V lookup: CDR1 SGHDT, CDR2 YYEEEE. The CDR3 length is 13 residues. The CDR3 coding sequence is TGTGCCACCTCAGCGGGGAGGAATCAGCCCCAGCATTTT. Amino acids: CATSAGRNQPQHF.

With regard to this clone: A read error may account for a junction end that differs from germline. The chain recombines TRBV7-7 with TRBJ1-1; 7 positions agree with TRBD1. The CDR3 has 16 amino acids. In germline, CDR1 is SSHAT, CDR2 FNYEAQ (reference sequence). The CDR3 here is CASSLGGQATNTEAFF. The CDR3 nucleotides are TGTGCTAGCAGCTTAGGAGGACAGGCGACGAACACTGAAGCTTTCTTT. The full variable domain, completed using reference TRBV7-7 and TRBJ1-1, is GAGVSQSPRYKVTKRGQDVTLRCDPISSHATLYWYQQALGQGPEFLTYFNYEAQPDKSGLPSDRFSAERPEGSISTLTIQRTEQRDSAMYRCASSLGGQATNTEAFFGQGTRLTVV.

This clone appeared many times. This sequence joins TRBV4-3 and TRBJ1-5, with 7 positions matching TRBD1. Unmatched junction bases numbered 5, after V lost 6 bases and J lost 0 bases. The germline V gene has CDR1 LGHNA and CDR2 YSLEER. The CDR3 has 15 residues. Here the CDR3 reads CASREGANSNQPQHF. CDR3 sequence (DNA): TGCGCCAGCAGGGAGGGGGCGAATAGCAATCAGCCCCAGCATTTT.

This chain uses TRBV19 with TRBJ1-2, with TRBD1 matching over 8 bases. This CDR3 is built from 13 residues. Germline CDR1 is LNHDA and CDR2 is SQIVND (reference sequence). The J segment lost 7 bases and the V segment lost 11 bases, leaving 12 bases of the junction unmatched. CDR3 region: CASRPDRVGGYTF. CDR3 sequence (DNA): TGTGCCTCCCGACCGGACAGGGTGGGTGGCTACACCTTC.

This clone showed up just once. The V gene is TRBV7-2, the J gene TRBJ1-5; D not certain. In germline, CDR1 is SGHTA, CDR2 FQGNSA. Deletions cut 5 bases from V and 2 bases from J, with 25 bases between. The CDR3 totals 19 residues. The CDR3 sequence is CASSPSPDSQPYGNQPQHF. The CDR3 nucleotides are TGTGCCAGCAGCCCTAGTCCGGACTCCCAACCTTATGGCAATCAGCCCCAGCATTTT.

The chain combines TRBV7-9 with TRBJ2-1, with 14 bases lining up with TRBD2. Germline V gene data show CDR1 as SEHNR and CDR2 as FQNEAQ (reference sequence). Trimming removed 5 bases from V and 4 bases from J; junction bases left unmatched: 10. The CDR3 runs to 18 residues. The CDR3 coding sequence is TGTGCCAGCAGCCGACTAGCGGGGGGGCCCAAGACATACAATGAGCAGTTCTTC. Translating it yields CASSRLAGGPKTYNEQFF.

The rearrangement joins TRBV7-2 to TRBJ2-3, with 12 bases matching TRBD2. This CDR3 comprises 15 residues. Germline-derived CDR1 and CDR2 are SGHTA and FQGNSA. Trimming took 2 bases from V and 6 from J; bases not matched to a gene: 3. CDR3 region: CASSLRLAGVDTQYF. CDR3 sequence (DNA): TGTGCCAGCAGCTTAAGACTAGCGGGGGTGGATACGCAGTATTTT.

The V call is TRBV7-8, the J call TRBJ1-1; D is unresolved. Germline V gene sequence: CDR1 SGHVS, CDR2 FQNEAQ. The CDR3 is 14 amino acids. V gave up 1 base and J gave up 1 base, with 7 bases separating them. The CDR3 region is CASSLGTANTEAFF. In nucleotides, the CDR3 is TGTGCCAGCAGCTTAGGTACAGCGAACACTGAAGCTTTCTTT. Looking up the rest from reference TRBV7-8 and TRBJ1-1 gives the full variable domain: GAGVSQSPRYKVAKRGQDVALRCDPISGHVSLFWYQQALGQGPEFLTYFQNEAQLDKSGLPSDRFFAERPEGSVSTLKIQRTQQEDSAVYLCASSLGTANTEAFFGQGTRLTVV.

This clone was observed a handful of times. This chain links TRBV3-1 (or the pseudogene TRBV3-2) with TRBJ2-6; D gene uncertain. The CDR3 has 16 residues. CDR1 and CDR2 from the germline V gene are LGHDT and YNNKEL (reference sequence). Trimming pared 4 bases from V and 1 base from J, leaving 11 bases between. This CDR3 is CASSPDAGSGANVLTF. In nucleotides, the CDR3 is TGTGCCAGCAGCCCCGATGCCGGGTCTGGGGCCAACGTCCTGACTTTC.

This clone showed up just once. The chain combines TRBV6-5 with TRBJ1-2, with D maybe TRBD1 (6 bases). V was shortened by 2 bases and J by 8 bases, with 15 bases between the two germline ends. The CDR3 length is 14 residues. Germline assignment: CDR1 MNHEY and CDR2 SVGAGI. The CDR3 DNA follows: TGTGCCAGCAGTTACGTGGGGGCAGGGGAGGGCTACACCTTC. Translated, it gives CASSYVGAGEGYTF.

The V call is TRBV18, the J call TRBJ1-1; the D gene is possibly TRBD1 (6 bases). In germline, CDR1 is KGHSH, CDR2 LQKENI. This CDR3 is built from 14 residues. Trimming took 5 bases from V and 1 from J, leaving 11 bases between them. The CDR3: CASSSGQKNTEAFF. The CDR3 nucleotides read TGTGCCAGCTCATCTGGACAGAAGAACACTGAAGCTTTCTTT.

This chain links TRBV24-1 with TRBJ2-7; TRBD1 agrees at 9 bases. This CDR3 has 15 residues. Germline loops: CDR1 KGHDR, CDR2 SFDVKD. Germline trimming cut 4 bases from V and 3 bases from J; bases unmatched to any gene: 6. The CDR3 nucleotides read TGTGCCACCAGTGAAGGGACAGGGACCTTCTACGAGCAGTACTTC. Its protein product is CATSEGTGTFYEQYF.

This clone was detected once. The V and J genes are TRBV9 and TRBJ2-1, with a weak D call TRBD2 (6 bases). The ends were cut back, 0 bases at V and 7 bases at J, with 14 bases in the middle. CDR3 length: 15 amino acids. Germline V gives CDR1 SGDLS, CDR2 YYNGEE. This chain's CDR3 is CASSVAGGTFNEQFF. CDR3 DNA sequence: TGTGCCAGCAGCGTAGCTGGGGGGACTTTTAATGAGCAGTTCTTC.

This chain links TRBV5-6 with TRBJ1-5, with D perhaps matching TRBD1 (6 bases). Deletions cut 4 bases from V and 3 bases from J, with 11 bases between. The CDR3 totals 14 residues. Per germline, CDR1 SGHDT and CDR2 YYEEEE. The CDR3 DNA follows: TGTGCCAGCAGCCCTGGACAGTCCAATCAGCCCCAGCATTTT. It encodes CASSPGQSNQPQHF.

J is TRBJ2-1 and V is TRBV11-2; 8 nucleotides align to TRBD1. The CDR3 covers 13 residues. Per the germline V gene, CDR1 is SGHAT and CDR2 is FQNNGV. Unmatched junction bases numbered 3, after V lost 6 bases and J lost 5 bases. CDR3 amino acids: CASSQGADNEQFF. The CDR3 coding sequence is TGTGCCAGCAGTCAGGGGGCGGACAATGAGCAGTTCTTC.

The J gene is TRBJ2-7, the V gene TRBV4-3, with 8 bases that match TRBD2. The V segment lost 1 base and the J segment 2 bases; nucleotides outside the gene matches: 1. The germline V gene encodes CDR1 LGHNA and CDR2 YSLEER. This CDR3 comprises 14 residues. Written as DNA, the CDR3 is TGCGCCAGCAGCCAAGGACTAGCGACCTACGAGCAGTACTTC. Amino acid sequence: CASSQGLATYEQYF.

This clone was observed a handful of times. The CDR3 coding sequence is TGTGCCAGCAGCTTAGATTTGGAGGGGACTAACTATGGCTACACCTTC. Its translation: CASSLDLEGTNYGYTF. The chain carries TRBV11-2 and TRBJ1-2; D might be TRBD1 (5 bases). The CDR3 has 16 residues. V was pared by 0 bases and J by 0 bases, with 11 bases between. CDR1 and CDR2 (germline): SGHAT, FQNNGV.

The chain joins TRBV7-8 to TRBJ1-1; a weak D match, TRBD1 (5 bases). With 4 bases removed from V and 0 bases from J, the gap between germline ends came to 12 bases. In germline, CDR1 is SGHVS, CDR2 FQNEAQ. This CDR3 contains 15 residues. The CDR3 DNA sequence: TGTGCCAGCAGCTCCGGTTTGACAGTGAACACTGAAGCTTTCTTT. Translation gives CASSSGLTVNTEAFF.

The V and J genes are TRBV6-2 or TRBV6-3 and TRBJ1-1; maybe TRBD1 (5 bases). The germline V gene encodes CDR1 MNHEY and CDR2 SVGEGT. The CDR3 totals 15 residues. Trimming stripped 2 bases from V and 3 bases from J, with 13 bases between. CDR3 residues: CASSYRVQGYTEAFF. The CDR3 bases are TGTGCCAGCAGTTACAGAGTTCAGGGCTACACTGAAGCTTTCTTT.

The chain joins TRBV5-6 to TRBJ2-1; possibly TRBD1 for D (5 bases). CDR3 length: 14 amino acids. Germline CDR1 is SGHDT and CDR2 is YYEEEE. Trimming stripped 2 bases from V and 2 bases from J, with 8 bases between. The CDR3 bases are TGTGCCAGCAGCTTCTGGGGCCCCTACAATGAGCAGTTCTTC. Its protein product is CASSFWGPYNEQFF.

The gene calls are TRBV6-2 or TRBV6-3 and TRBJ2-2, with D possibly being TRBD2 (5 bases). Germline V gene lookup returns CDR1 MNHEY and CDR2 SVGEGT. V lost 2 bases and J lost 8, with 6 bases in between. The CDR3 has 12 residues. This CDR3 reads CASSYEGGELFF. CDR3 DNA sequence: TGTGCCAGCAGTTACGAGGGAGGGGAGCTGTTTTTT.

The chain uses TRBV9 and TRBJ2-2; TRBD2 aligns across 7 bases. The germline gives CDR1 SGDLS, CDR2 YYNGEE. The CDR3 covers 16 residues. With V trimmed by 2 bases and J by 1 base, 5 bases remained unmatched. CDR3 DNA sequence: TGTGCCAGCAGCGTGGGACTACCATTGAACACCGGGGAGCTGTTTTTT. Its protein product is CASSVGLPLNTGELFF. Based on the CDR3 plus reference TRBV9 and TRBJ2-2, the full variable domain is DSGVTQTPKHLITATGQRVTLRCSPRSGDLSVYWYQQSLDQGLQFLIQYYNGEERAKGNILERFSAQQFPDLHSELNLSSLELGDSALYFCASSVGLPLNTGELFFGEGSRLTVL.

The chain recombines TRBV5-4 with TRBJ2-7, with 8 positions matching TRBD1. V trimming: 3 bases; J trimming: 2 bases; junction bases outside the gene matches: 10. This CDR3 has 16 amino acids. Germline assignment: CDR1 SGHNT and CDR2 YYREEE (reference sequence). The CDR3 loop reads CASSSPTGQGTYEQYF. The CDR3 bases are TGTGCCAGCAGCTCACCCACCGGACAGGGTACCTACGAGCAGTACTTC.

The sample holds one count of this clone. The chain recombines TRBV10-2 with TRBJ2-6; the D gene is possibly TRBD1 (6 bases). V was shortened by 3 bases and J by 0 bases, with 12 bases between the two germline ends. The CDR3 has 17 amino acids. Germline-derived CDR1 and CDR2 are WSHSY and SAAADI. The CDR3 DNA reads TGCGCCAGCAGTGACCCAGGGGAACTCTCTGGGGCCAACGTCCTGACTTTC. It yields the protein CASSDPGELSGANVLTF.

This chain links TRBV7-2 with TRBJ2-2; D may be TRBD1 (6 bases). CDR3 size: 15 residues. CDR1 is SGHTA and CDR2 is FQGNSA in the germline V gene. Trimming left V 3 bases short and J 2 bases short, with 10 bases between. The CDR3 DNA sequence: TGTGCCAGCAGCTTCAGGGGACGAAACACCGGGGAGCTGTTTTTT. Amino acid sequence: CASSFRGRNTGELFF.

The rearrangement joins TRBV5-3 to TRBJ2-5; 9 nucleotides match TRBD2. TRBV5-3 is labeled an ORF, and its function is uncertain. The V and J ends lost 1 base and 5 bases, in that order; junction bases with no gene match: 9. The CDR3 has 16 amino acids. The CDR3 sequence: CARSLSSGGHQETQYF. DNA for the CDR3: TGTGCCAGAAGCTTGAGTAGCGGGGGACATCAGGAGACCCAGTACTTC.

The CDR3 nucleotides read TGTGCCAGCAGGTCTCTCGGACAGGGTTATGGCTACACCTTC. Its translation is CASRSLGQGYGYTF. V is TRBV28 and J is TRBJ1-2; TRBD1 matches at 8 bases. The J segment lost 5 bases and the V segment lost 6 bases, leaving 8 bases of the junction unmatched. This CDR3 contains 14 residues. Germline V gene data show CDR1 as MDHEN and CDR2 as SYDVKM.

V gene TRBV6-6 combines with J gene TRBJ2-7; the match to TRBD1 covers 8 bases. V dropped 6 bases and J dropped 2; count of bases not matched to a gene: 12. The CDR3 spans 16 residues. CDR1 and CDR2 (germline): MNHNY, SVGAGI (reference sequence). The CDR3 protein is CASRGQGAFTPYEQYF. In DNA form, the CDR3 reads TGTGCCAGCAGGGGTCAGGGGGCCTTTACCCCCTACGAGCAGTACTTC.